These 25 T cell receptor beta chains originate from one sample sequenced in a study of blood T cells in healthy people across ages. Using a J-beta primer mix together with a sample-barcoded 5' primer, a second PCR was run for roughly 6 to 12 cycles. Using its own MiXCR run on the 5' RACE reads, TCRdb lists one record per CDR3 protein. This sample carries fewer than 800,000 distinct CDR3 sequences, around 32% of them seen once, and the ten largest clones take just over 15%. The sample taken for sequencing was blood. The receptors shown here come from a woman of 80 years or more in good health.

The chain has TRBV28 and TRBJ2-1, with TRBD2 as a possible D gene (6 bases). Germline CDR1 MDHEN, CDR2 SYDVKM. The CDR3 is 14 amino acids. V lost 6 bases to trimming and J lost 6 bases, with 15 bases between them. The CDR3 region has the DNA TGTGCCAGCAGGTTAGGAGGGGTGCTCAATGAGCAGTTCTTC. It is translated as CASRLGGVLNEQFF.

This clonotype was seen a single time. The rearrangement uses TRBV20-1 and TRBJ2-3; no clear D gene. Germline V gives CDR1 DFQATT, CDR2 SNEGSKA (reference sequence). The CDR3 is 13 amino acids. The V gene lost 5 bases and the J gene lost 0 bases, with 9 bases spanning the gap. The CDR3: CSAQSRSTDTQYF. DNA of the CDR3: TGCAGTGCTCAGTCCAGGAGCACAGATACGCAGTATTTT.

In this sample, this clonotype turned up many times. The rearrangement joins TRBV20-1 to TRBJ2-7; 7 bases line up with TRBD1. CDR3 length: 15 amino acids. Unmatched junction bases numbered 9, after V lost 3 bases and J lost 1 base. CDR1 DFQATT and CDR2 SNEGSKA come from the germline V gene (reference sequence). CDR3 region: CSARPPGQVSYEQYF. The DNA for the CDR3 is TGCAGTGCTAGGCCCCCCGGACAGGTATCCTACGAGCAGTACTTC.

This clonotype was detected ten times or more. The rearrangement joins TRBV15 to TRBJ2-7; the D gene is possibly TRBD2 (6 bases). The CDR3 has 13 residues. From germline, CDR1 is LNHNV and CDR2 YYDKDF (reference sequence). Trimming cost V 0 bases and J 5 bases, with 8 bases left between them. CDR3 DNA: TGTGCCACCAGCAGAGATGGAGGGGACGAGCAGTACTTC. Its translation: CATSRDGGDEQYF.

This clonotype was counted between two and nine times. The chain couples TRBV30 to TRBJ1-1; D is ambiguous. Looked up from germline, CDR1 is GTSNPN and CDR2 is SVGIG (reference sequence). The CDR3 spans 14 residues. V lost 2 bases, J lost 1 base, and 11 bases lay in between. CDR3 amino acids: CAWSFMVTNTEAFF. The CDR3 region has the DNA TGTGCCTGGAGTTTCATGGTTACGAACACTGAAGCTTTCTTT.

This clonotype appeared many times. The chain carries TRBV7-2 and TRBJ1-2, with D possibly matching TRBD1 (5 bases). This CDR3 has 13 residues. Germline V CDR1 and CDR2: SGHTA, FQGNSA. Trimming removed 3 bases from V and 7 bases from J, with 12 bases in between. CDR3 nucleotides: TGTGCCAGCAGCTTCCGGGGCGTCGGTGGCTACACCTTC. Protein: CASSFRGVGGYTF.

This clonotype has only a few counts. CDR3 sequence (DNA): TGTGCCAGCAGCCGGCGGGGATACGAGCAGTACTTC. Protein: CASSRRGYEQYF. V is TRBV28 and J is TRBJ2-7; maybe TRBD2 (6 bases). V lost 6 bases and J lost 4, with 10 bases in between. The CDR3 sequence is 12 residues long. Looked up from germline, CDR1 is MDHEN and CDR2 is SYDVKM.

A few counts support this clonotype. Germline is not matched at one junction end, which may reflect a read error. The rearrangement uses TRBV9 and TRBJ2-3; D may correspond to TRBD1 or TRBD2 (6 bases each). CDR1 is SGDLS and CDR2 is YYNGEE in the germline V gene. The CDR3 extends over 16 amino acids. The CDR3, as DNA: TGTGCCAGCAGCGTAATCGGGGGCAGGTCGACAGGTACGCAGTATTTT. Translated, it gives CASSVIGGRSTGTQYF.

A note on this clonotype: The junction differs from germline at one of its ends, possibly a read error. The genes are TRBV12-3 or TRBV12-4 and TRBJ2-3, with TRBD2 matching 12 bases. The CDR3 is made up of 17 amino acids. CDR3 loop: CASSYRTSGVSADMQYF. The DNA of the CDR3 is TGTGCCAGCAGTTACCGGACTAGCGGGGTGAGCGCAGATATGCAGTATTTT.

This clonotype was seen at least ten times. J is TRBJ2-7 and V is TRBV28; 8 bases are shared with TRBD1. The CDR3 loop spans 19 amino acids. The germline V gene has CDR1 MDHEN and CDR2 SYDVKM. Unmatched junction bases numbered 23, after V lost 3 bases and J lost 7 bases. The CDR3 region is CASSFGGLRGLTLLLEQYF. For the CDR3, the DNA is TGTGCCAGCAGTTTTGGTGGCCTCAGGGGGCTTACCCTACTGTTAGAGCAGTACTTC.

This clonotype was seen many times. J is TRBJ2-7 and V is TRBV7-3, with D possibly being TRBD2 (6 bases). Trimming shortened V by 1 base and J by 7 bases, and 11 bases separated the two germline ends. Germline V gene lookup returns CDR1 SGHTA and CDR2 FQGTGA. The CDR3 loop spans 13 amino acids. CDR3 nucleotides: TGTGCCAGCAGCTTAATCCCAGGAGGGGAGCAGTACTTC. Translated, it gives CASSLIPGGEQYF. Full variable domain (missing parts from reference TRBV7-3 and TRBJ2-7): GAGVSQTPSNKVTEKGKYVELRCDPISGHTALYWYRQSLGQGPEFLIYFQGTGAADDSGLPNDRFFAVRPEGSVSTLKIQRTERGDSAVYLCASSLIPGGEQYFGPGTRLTVT.

Notes on this clonotype: One junction end does not reproduce the germline sequence, and a read error may be involved. This chain connects TRBV4-3 to TRBJ1-2, with 7 bases lining up with TRBD1. Germline assignment: CDR1 LGHNA and CDR2 YSLEER. This CDR3 contains 17 residues. CDR3 sequence reads: CASGQEAGQMFNYGYTF. CDR3 nucleotides: TGCGCCAGCGGCCAAGAGGCGGGACAGATGTTTAACTATGGCTACACCTTC.

This clonotype was counted many times. The J gene is TRBJ2-3, the V gene TRBV29-1, with D possibly TRBD1 on 6 matching bases. Germline CDR1 SQVTM, CDR2 ANQGSEA. CDR3 length equals 14 residues. Deletions cut 6 bases from V and 0 bases from J, with 13 bases between. The CDR3 reads CSVAQGTSTDTQYF. The DNA for the CDR3 is TGCAGCGTGGCACAGGGAACTAGCACAGATACGCAGTATTTT.

In its sample, this clonotype was seen a few times. The chain's CDR3 is CASSTGLAGKETQYF. CDR3 DNA: TGTGCCAGCAGCACAGGACTAGCGGGAAAAGAGACCCAGTACTTC. V usage is TRBV7-8 and J usage is TRBJ2-5; 12 bases agree with TRBD2. Germline V lookup: CDR1 SGHVS, CDR2 FQNEAQ. The CDR3 covers 15 residues. Trimming at V came to 5 bases and at J to 3 bases, leaving 4 bases not matched to a gene. Full variable domain (missing parts from reference TRBV7-8 and TRBJ2-5): GAGVSQSPRYKVAKRGQDVALRCDPISGHVSLFWYQQALGQGPEFLTYFQNEAQLDKSGLPSDRFFAERPEGSVSTLKIQRTQQEDSAVYLCASSTGLAGKETQYFGPGTRLLVL.

In this sample, this clonotype turned up many times. V and J are TRBV15 and TRBJ2-3, with TRBD1 matching over 7 bases. V lost 0 bases and J lost 4; bases outside the gene matches: 4. CDR1 LNHNV and CDR2 YYDKDF come from the germline V gene (reference sequence). The length of the CDR3 is 15 residues. The CDR3 loop is CATSREKTGADTQYF. CDR3 nucleotides: TGTGCCACCAGCAGAGAAAAAACAGGGGCAGATACGCAGTATTTT.

About this clonotype itself: This could be a read error, since a much larger clone is one nucleotide away. CDR3 sequence: CASSQQGLNTDAFF. Written as DNA, the CDR3 is TGTGCCAGCAGTCAACAGGGGTTGAACACTGACGCTTTCTTT. J is TRBJ1-1 and V is TRBV12-3 or TRBV12-4; 7 bases map to TRBD1. The CDR3 is made up of 14 amino acids.

This clonotype turned up a few times. The genes are TRBV20-1 and TRBJ2-3, with 14 bases identical to TRBD2. Per the germline V gene, CDR1 is DFQATT and CDR2 is SNEGSKA (reference sequence). J was trimmed by 14 bases and V by 5 bases; bases with no gene match: 9. The CDR3 runs 13 residues. The CDR3 loop reads CSASGLAGAPAYF. The CDR3 DNA sequence: TGCAGTGCTTCGGGACTAGCGGGGGCCCCTGCGTATTTT.

The V call is TRBV10-3, the J call TRBJ2-1; 8 positions agree with TRBD2. CDR3 length: 11 residues. CDR1 and CDR2 from the germline V gene are ENHRY and SYGVKD. Trimming took 3 bases from V and 12 from J; bases not matched to a gene: 1. The CDR3 reads CAISDGRGQFF. The CDR3 DNA is TGTGCCATCAGTGACGGGAGGGGGCAGTTCTTC.

The chain carries TRBV20-1 and TRBJ2-1; D perhaps matches TRBD2 (6 bases). The CDR3 is 12 amino acids. Trimming shortened V by 6 bases and J by 6 bases, and 12 bases separated the two germline ends. From germline, CDR1 is DFQATT and CDR2 SNEGSKA (reference sequence). CDR3 protein: CSAFLASNEQFF. The CDR3, as DNA: TGCAGTGCCTTTCTAGCGTCCAATGAGCAGTTCTTC.

This clonotype was observed at least ten times. The genes are TRBV12-3 or TRBV12-4 and TRBJ1-1; 7 bases line up with TRBD1. The trim removed 8 bases at V and 7 bases at J, leaving 10 bases unmatched. The CDR3 has 13 residues. In DNA form, the CDR3 reads TGTGCCAGCCGGTACGGGACAGCGAATGAAGCTTTCTTT. Residues: CASRYGTANEAFF.

This clonotype was observed at least ten times. V gene TRBV10-3 combines with J gene TRBJ2-7, with 8 bases fitting TRBD2. Germline loops: CDR1 ENHRY, CDR2 SYGVKD. The CDR3 has 14 amino acids. Unmatched junction bases numbered 4, after V lost 2 bases and J lost 4 bases. CDR3 coding DNA: TGTGCCATCAGTGAGCGGGGGGGAGCTTACGAGCAGTACTTC. Its protein is CAISERGGAYEQYF.

This clonotype was observed a handful of times. A much larger clone lies a single base off, so this may be a read error. The chain employs TRBV5-1 and TRBJ2-1, with 7 positions matching TRBD1. The CDR3 has 15 residues. Germline V gene lookup returns CDR1 SGHRS and CDR2 YFSETQ. After removal of 1 base from V and 13 bases from J, the junction contained 14 bases not matched to a gene. CDR3 in amino acids: CASSLSRTGYETQFF. The DNA for the CDR3 is TGCGCCAGCAGCTTGAGTAGGACAGGTTACGAGACCCAGTTCTTC.

This chain joins TRBV6-5 and TRBJ2-2, with D unresolved. This CDR3 region has 13 residues. Trimming cost V 7 bases and J 4 bases, with 10 bases left between them. Germline loops: CDR1 MNHEY, CDR2 SVGAGI. This CDR3 is CASKTQSTGELFF. DNA for the CDR3: TGTGCCAGCAAAACCCAGAGCACCGGGGAGCTGTTTTTT.

There are many counts of this clonotype. The rearrangement uses TRBV5-1 and TRBJ2-3, with D tentatively TRBD2 (7 bases). Trimming shortened V by 7 bases and J by 6 bases, and 18 bases separated the two germline ends. The CDR3 has 14 residues. Germline V gene data show CDR1 as SGHRS and CDR2 as YFSETQ. The DNA of the CDR3 is TGCGCCAGCCGGAACAGGGACTACCGGGATACGCAGTATTTT. This gives the protein CASRNRDYRDTQYF.

Points on this clonotype: With a much larger clone just one base away, this may be a read error. The rearrangement uses TRBV14 and TRBJ2-5, with D perhaps matching TRBD1 (5 bases). The CDR3 has 12 residues. Deletions cut 5 bases from V and 10 bases from J, with 14 bases between. From germline, CDR1 is SGHDN and CDR2 FVKESK. CDR3 protein: CASSGLQVIQYF. The DNA of the CDR3 is TGTGCCAGCAGCGGGCTACAGGTGATCCAGTACTTC. Using reference TRBV14 and TRBJ2-5 for the parts outside the CDR3, the full variable domain is EAGVTQFPSHSVIEKGQTVTLRCDPISGHDNLYWYRRVMGKEIKFLLHFVKESKQDESGMPNNRFLAERTGGTYSTLKVQPAELEDSGVYFCASSGLQVIQYFGPGTRLLVL.